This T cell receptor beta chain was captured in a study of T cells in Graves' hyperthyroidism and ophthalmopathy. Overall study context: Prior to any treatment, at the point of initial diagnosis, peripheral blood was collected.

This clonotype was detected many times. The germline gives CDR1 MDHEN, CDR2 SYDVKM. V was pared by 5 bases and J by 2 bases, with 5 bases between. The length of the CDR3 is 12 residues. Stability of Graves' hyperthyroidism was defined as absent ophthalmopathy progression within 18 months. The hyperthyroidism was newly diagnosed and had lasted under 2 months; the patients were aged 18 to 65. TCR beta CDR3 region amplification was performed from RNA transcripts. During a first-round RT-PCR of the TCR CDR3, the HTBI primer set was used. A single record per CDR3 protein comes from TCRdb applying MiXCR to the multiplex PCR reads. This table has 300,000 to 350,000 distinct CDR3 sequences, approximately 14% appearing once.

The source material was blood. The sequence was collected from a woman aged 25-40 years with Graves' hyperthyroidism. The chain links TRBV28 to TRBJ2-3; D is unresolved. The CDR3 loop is CASSTYTDTQYF. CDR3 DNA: TGTGCCAGCAGTACCTACACAGATACGCAGTATTTT.